The entry that follows covers one T cell receptor (beta chain) sequence. Its antigen is still unknown. One base away there is no much larger clone; base qualities are not given. In the prospective study, participants were about 18 to 90 years old, resided in about two dozen geographic areas of the United States, and were enrolled through a virtual design. Cohort assignment in the prospective study relied on participant-reported clinical history from a screening survey and a study questionnaire. ImmuneRACE Cohort 3 recovered participants were defined by two consecutive negative NP/OP PCR tests, healthcare professional clearance, or symptom resolution. Mobile phlebotomists in the prospective study collected whole blood, serum and a nasopharyngeal or oropharyngeal swab from every participant. Participants in the prospective study had the option to provide additional blood draws and questionnaires over an approximately 2-month period. Before DNA extraction, prospective study blood samples were shipped either frozen or at room temperature.

The immunoSEQ Assay, a bias-controlled multiplex PCR, was used to amplify TCRbeta CDR3 regions from genomic DNA. In the original analysis: The number of nucleated cells in each sample was estimated by amplification of reference gene primers within the assay. To quantify the absolute abundance of each unique TCRbeta CDR3 rearrangement, sequence reads were collapsed and filtered. For each sample, productive Simpson clonality was calculated as the square root of Simpson's diversity index across productive rearrangements. Held by TCRdb, this immuneACCESS table contains in-frame sequences only and omits some clones. Under half of the omission traces to an unresolved V gene where checked; the cause of the rest is unknown. D and trimming come from the DNA, and the V and J calls and clone size come from that table. For this sample the table gives 95,000 to 150,000 clones, of which roughly 84% were detected only once. Under 4% of the sample goes to the ten largest clones.

From the cysteine through the phenylalanine, the CDR3 covers 15 amino acids. CDR3 DNA only is kept here, 45 bases in frame from base 1. The germline V gene (reference sequence) specifies SGHNT as CDR1 and YYREEE as CDR2. Trimmed from V: 2 bases; trimmed from J: 1 base; junction bases lacking a gene match: 2. This sample is part of a study of blood T cell repertoires in COVID-19 (TCRdb year 2020). Looking at the study overall: Collaborator samples came from the United States, Italy and Spain and covered acute and convalescent phases of COVID-19. Samples were obtained from the ongoing ImmuneRACE study (first 160 participants) and from 1,254 subjects provided by 6 global collaborators. A de-identified subject ID, COVID-19 status, age in years and sex were almost always included in the sample metadata. Where available, HLA class I and class II types were taken from metadata supplied by the sample provider and were not determined by assay-based typing. Deeply sampled blood TCRbeta repertoires from subjects exposed to, actively infected with, or recovered from COVID-19 were included in the dataset. The material from the prospective study consisted of cDNA or gDNA derived from T cells, B-cell-depleted T cells, or PBMCs. A freely available public database, intended as a resource for researchers studying the immune response to SARS-CoV-2, is where the repertoires were released. On the study overall, not on this receptor specifically: Clinical and demographic metadata were provided uncurated, with the amount varying by source and participant.

Sequencing was performed on PBMCs or T cells enriched from blood (not recorded which). The chain links TRBV5-4 with TRBJ2-2, and TRBD1 matches 7 of the central bases. This receptor was taken from a woman aged 25-40 years who had recovered from COVID-19. The DNA is as follows: TGTGCCAGCAGCTTTTACAGGGGGAACACCGGGGAGCTGTTTTTT. This is translated as CASSFYRGNTGELFF.